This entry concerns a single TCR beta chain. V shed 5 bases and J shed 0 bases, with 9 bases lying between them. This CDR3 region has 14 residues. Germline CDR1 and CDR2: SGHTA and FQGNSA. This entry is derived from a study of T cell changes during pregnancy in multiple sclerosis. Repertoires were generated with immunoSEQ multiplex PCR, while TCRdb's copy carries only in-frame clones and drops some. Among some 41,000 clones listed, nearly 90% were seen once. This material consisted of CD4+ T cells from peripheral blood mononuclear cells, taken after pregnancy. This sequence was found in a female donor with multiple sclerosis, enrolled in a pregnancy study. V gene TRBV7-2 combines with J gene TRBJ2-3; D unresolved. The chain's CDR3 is CASSQQISTDTQYF. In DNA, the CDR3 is TGTGCCAGCAGCCAACAAATAAGCACAGATACGCAGTATTTT.